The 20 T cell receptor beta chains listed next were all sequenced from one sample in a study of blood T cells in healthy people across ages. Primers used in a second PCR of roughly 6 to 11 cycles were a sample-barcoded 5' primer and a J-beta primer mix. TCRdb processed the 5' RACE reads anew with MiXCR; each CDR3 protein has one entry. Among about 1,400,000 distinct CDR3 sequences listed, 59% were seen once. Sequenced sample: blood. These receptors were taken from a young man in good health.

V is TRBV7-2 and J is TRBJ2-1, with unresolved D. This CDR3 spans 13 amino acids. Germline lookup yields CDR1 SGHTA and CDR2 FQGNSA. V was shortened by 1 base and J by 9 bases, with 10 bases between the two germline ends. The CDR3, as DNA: TGTGCCAGCAGCTTAGGCAGAGCTGCTGAGCAGTTCTTC. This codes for CASSLGRAAEQFF.

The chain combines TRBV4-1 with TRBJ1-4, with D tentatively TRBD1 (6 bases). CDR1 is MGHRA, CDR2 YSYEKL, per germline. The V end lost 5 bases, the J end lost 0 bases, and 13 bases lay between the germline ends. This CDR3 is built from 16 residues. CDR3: CASSSQGHATNEKLFF. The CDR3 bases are TGCGCCAGCAGCTCTCAGGGGCATGCAACTAATGAAAAACTGTTTTTT.

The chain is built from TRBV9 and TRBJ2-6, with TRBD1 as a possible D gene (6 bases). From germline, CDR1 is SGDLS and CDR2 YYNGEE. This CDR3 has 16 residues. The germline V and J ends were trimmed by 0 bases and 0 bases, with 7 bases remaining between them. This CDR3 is CASSVVGGSGANVLTF. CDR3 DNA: TGTGCCAGCAGCGTAGTAGGGGGCTCTGGGGCCAACGTCCTGACTTTC.

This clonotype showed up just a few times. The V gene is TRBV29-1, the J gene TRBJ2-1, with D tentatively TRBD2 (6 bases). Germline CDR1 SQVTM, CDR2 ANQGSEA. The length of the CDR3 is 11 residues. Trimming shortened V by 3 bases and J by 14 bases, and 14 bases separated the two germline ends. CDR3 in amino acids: CSVDPEGFKFF. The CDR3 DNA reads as TGCAGCGTTGATCCGGAGGGTTTTAAGTTCTTC.

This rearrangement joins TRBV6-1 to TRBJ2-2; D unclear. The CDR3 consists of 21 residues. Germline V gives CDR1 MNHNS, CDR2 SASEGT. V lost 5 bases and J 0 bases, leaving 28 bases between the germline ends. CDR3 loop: CASSPWGTDYSRLSNTGELFF. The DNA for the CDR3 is TGTGCCAGCAGTCCCTGGGGAACCGATTACTCGCGGTTGTCGAACACCGGGGAGCTGTTTTTT.

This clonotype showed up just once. In DNA form, the CDR3 reads TGTGCCAGCAGCGTTTTACTCGGGGGCCCGGAGGTTGGTGGCTACACCTTC. Translation gives CASSVLLGGPEVGGYTF. This rearrangement joins TRBV9 to TRBJ1-2, with TRBD1 as a possible D gene (6 bases). Germline CDR1 SGDLS, CDR2 YYNGEE. V was trimmed by 2 bases and J by 7 bases, leaving 24 bases between them. This CDR3 contains 17 residues.

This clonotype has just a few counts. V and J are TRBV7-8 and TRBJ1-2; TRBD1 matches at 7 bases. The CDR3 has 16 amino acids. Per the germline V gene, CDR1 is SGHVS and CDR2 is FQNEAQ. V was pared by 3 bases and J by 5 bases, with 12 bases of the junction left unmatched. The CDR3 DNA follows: TGTGCCAGCAGCTTGGGATACGGGACAGTCCATTATGGCTACACCTTC. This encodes CASSLGYGTVHYGYTF.

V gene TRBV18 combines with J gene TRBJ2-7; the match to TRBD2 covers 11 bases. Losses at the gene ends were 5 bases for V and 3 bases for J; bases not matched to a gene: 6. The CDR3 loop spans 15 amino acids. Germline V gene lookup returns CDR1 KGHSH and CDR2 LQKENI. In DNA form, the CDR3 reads TGTGCCAGCTCAGCTAGCGGGGGGACCTTCTACGAGCAGTACTTC. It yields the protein CASSASGGTFYEQYF. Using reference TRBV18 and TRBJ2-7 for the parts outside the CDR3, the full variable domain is NAGVMQNPRHLVRRRGQEARLRCSPMKGHSHVYWYRQLPEEGLKFMVYLQKENIIDESGMPKERFSAEFPKEGPSILRIQQVVRGDSAAYFCASSASGGTFYEQYFGPGTRLTVT.

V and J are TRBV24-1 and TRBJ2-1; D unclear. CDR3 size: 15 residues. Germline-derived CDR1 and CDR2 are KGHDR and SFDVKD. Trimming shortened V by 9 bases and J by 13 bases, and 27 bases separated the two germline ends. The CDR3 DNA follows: TGTGCCACCTCTTTAGGTGGTGACCTGGCAGAGACCCAGTTCTTC. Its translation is CATSLGGDLAETQFF.

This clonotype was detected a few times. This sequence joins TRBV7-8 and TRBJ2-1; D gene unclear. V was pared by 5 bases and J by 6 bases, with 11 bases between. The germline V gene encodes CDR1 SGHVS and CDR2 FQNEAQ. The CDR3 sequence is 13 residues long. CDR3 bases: TGTGCCAGCAGCACGACACTAACCAATGAGCAGTTCTTC. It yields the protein CASSTTLTNEQFF. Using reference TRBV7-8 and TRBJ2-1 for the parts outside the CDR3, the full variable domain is GAGVSQSPRYKVAKRGQDVALRCDPISGHVSLFWYQQALGQGPEFLTYFQNEAQLDKSGLPSDRFFAERPEGSVSTLKIQRTQQEDSAVYLCASSTTLTNEQFFGPGTRLTVL.

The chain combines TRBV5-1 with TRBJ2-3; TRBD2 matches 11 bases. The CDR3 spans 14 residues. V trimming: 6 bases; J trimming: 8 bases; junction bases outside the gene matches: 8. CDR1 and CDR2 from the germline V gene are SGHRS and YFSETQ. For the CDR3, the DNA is TGCGCCAGCAACGTAGCGGGGGGGCGAAGTACGCAGTATTTT. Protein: CASNVAGGRSTQYF.

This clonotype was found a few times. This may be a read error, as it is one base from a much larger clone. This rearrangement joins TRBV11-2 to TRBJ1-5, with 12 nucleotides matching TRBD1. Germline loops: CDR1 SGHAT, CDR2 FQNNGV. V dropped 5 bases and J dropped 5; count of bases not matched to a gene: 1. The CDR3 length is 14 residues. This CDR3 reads CASSRDRGHQPQHF. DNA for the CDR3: TGTGCCAGCAGCCGGGACAGGGGGCATCAGCCCCAGCATTTT.

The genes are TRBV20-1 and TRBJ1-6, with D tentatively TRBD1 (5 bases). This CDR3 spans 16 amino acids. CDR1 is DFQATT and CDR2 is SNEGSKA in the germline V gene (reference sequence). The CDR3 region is CSKIKQGSSYNSPLHF. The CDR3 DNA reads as TGCAGCAAAATAAAGCAGGGAAGCTCCTATAATTCACCCCTCCACTTT.

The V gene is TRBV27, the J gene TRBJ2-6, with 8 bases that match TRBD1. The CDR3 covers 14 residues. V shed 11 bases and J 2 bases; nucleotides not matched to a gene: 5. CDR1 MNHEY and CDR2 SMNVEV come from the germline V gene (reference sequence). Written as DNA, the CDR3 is TGTGCCCTTTCCAGGGGGCCTGGGGCCAACGTCCTGACTTTC. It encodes CALSRGPGANVLTF.

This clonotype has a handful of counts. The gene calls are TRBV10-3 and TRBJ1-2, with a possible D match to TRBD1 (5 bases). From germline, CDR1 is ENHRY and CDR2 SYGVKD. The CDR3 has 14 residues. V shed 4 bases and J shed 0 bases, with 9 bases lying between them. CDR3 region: CAISGDSSNYGYTF. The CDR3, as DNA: TGTGCCATCAGTGGTGACAGTTCTAACTATGGCTACACCTTC.

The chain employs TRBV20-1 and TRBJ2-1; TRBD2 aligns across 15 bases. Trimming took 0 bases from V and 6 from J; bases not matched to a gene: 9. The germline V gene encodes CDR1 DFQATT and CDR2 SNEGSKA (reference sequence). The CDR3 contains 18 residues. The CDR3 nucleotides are TGCAGTGCTAGAGATTCTCCTGGGACTAGCGGGGGGTTCAATGAGCAGTTCTTC. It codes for CSARDSPGTSGGFNEQFF.

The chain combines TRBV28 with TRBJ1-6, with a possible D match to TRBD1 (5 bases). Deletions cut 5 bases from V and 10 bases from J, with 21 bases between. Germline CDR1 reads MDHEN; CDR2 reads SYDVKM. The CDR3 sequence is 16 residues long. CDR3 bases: TGTGCCAGCAGTGACGTTGATCAGGGTTTTTACTCACCCCTCCACTTT. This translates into CASSDVDQGFYSPLHF. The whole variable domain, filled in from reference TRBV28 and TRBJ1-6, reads DVKVTQSSRYLVKRTGEKVFLECVQDMDHENMFWYRQDPGLGLRLIYFSYDVKMKEKGDIPEGYSVSREKKERFSLILESASTNQTSMYLCASSDVDQGFYSPLHFGNGTRLTVT.

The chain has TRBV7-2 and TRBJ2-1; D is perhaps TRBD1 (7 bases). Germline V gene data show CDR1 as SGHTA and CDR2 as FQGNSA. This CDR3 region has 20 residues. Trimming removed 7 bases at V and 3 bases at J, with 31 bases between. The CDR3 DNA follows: TGTGCCAGCACCTTTAAAGGGGGCAGGGACGGGAGACAAGTCTACAATGAGCAGTTCTTC. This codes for CASTFKGGRDGRQVYNEQFF.

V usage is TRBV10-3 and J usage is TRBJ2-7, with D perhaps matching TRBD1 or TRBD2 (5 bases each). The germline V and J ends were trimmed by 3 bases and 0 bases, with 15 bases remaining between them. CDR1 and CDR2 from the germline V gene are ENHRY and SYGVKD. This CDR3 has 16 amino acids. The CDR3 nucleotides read TGTGCCATCAGTGACTCCTACCGGGGCAACTCCTACGAGCAGTACTTC. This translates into CAISDSYRGNSYEQYF.

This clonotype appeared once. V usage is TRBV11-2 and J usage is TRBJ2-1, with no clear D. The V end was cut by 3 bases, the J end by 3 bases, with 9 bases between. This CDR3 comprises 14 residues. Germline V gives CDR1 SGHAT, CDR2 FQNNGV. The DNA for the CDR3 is TGTGCCAGCAGCTTTACAGTAGACTACAATGAGCAGTTCTTC. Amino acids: CASSFTVDYNEQFF.